This TCR beta chain was recovered during a study of blood T cell repertoires in COVID-19. In the study overall: From T cells, B-cell-depleted T cells, or PBMCs came the material, which was cDNA or gDNA.

Allocation to cohorts depended on clinical history reported by the participants. Donors in Cohort 3 counted as recovered after two negative PCRs, clearance, or symptom resolution. Looked up from germline, CDR1 is SNHLY and CDR2 is FYNNEI. The CDR3 is 14 amino acids. Losses at the gene ends were 5 bases for V and 11 bases for J; bases not matched to a gene: 11. In the original analysis: Amplification with reference gene primers provided the estimates of nucleated cell counts. Measured with immunoSEQ multiplex PCR; TCRdb has only the in-frame clones, and not every one. That table furnishes V, J and clone size, whereas the DNA furnished D and trimming. The sample yields about 480,000 clones, about 85% seen once.

Input material: PBMCs or T cells enriched from blood (not recorded which). This TCR came from a woman in her fifties or sixties who had recovered from COVID-19. The chain couples TRBV2 to TRBJ1-5; 8 nucleotides line up with TRBD1. DNA of the CDR3: TGTGCCAGCAGTTCACGGGGACAGGCCCCGGCCCAGCATTTT. Protein sequence: CASSSRGQAPAQHF. The full variable domain, completed using reference TRBV2 and TRBJ1-5, is EPEVTQTPSHQVTQMGQEVILRCVPISNHLYFYWYRQILGQKVEFLVSFYNNEISEKSEIFDDQFSVERPDGSNFTLKIRSTKLEDSAMYFCASSSRGQAPAQHFGDGTRLSIL.